This T cell receptor (beta chain) is from a study of cytomegalovirus exposure and HLA in healthy donors. Study-wide context: The 90 to 150 validation repertoires used the same platform as the 650 to 800 first-cohort repertoires, a later analysis reported.

This CDR3 has 14 residues. Germline loops: CDR1 KGHSH, CDR2 LQKENI. Produced via immunoSEQ multiplex PCR; TCRdb's table is partial and in-frame only. This sample has about 250,000 clones, with about 88% found just once. This clone has a single count. Its antigen is unknown. The study, taken as a whole, reports: Among TCR beta chains, those listed as cytomegalovirus-associated numbered over 150. Specificity of a few CMV-associated chains for CMV antigens was verified in vitro. As was reported, the classifier diagnosed cytomegalovirus status with high specificity and sensitivity.

The TCR was taken from a man aged 18 to 29 in good health and CMV-seropositive. V usage is TRBV18 and J usage is TRBJ2-5; D may be TRBD1 (5 bases). The end of the DNA is better explained by TRBJ2-7, so the J call may be wrong. The sample taken for sequencing was PBMCs. CDR3 coding DNA: TGTGCCAGCTCACCACCGGGGCAGACCTACGAGCAGTACTTC. Protein sequence: CASSPPGQTYEQYF.